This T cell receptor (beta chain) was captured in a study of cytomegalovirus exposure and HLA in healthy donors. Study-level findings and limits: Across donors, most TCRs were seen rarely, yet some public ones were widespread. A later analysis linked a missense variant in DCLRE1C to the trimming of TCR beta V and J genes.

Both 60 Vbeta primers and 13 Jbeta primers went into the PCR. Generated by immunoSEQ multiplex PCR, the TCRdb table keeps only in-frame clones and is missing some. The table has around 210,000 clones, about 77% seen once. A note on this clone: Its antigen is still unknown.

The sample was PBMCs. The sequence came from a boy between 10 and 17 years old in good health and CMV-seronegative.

The CDR3 reads CASSESVNTEAFF. The CDR3 DNA reads TGTGCCAGCAGTGAATCGGTGAACACTGAAGCTTTCTTT. This chain joins TRBV2 and TRBJ1-1; no reliable D call. From germline, CDR1 is SNHLY and CDR2 FYNNEI. The CDR3 sequence is 13 residues long. Trimming left V 2 bases short and J 0 bases short, with 4 bases between.